This is a list of T cell receptor beta chains from one sample in a study of beta chain features in type 1 diabetes. Clones were sequenced by immunoSEQ multiplex PCR, and TCRdb holds only the in-frame ones, with some missing. The sample holds hundreds of thousands of clones, over 13% seen once. Sequenced sample: naive CD4+ T cells from blood. The receptors shown here come from a man aged 18 to 30 with type 1 diabetes. Each CDR3 is given with its conserved first and last residue. The D gene is left open where the match is weak. For some rows the clone size is stated as once, few or many, or as a class when expanded; others skip it.

J gene,V gene,D gene,clone size,CDR3 DNA,CDR3 protein
TRBJ2-2,TRBV7-7,NA,few,TGTGCTAGCAGCTTAAGGCAGTCCGGGGAGCTGTTTTTT,CASSLRQSGELFF
TRBJ1-5,TRBV29-1,NA,NA,TGCAGCGTCGGTGGAGGAGCCCATAGCAATCAGCCCCAGCATTTT,CSVGGGAHSNQPQHF
TRBJ2-5,TRBV7-2,NA,few,TGTGCCAGCAGCCCCCGGGGGCGCCGAGGTTTCCAAGAGACCCAGTACTTC,CASSPRGRRGFQETQYF
TRBJ1-2,TRBV30,NA,few,TGTGCCTGGAGTCCACAGGGATTCGGCGGCTACACCTTC,CAWSPQGFGGYTF
TRBJ1-1,TRBV2,NA,few,TGTGCCAGCAGTGCCGAGCTGAACACTGAAGCTTTCTTT,CASSAELNTEAFF
TRBJ2-7,TRBV5-4,TRBD1,NA,TGTGCCAGCAGTCTGGGGACAGGAGAAACCTACGAGCAGTACTTC,CASSLGTGETYEQYF
TRBJ2-6,TRBV27,NA,few,TGTGCCAGCAGGATGGAGCTCTCTGGGGCCAACGTCCTGACTTTC,CASRMELSGANVLTF
TRBJ2-7,TRBV6-5,NA,few,TGTGCCAGCAGCCGAGAGGGGGGACGTTACGAGCAGTACTTC,CASSREGGRYEQYF
TRBJ2-4,TRBV29-1,NA,few,TGCAGCGTTGACAGGGGCCACATTCAGTACTTC,CSVDRGHIQYF
TRBJ1-5,TRBV7-9,NA,few,TGTGCCAGCAGCTTAGGGGCGGGCGTCAATCAGCCCCAGCATTTT,CASSLGAGVNQPQHF
TRBJ2-6,TRBV30,NA,few,TGTGCCTGGAGTAGCCGGCTAGCTTATACCCCCTCTGGGGCCAACGTCCTGACTTTC,CAWSSRLAYTPSGANVLTF
TRBJ1-1,TRBV7-9,NA,few,TGTGCCAGCAACCGACAGGAGAACACTGAAGCTTTCTTT,CASNRQENTEAFF
TRBJ1-1,TRBV30,NA,few,TGTGCCTGGAGTGTACGGAACACTGAAGCTTTCTTT,CAWSVRNTEAFF
TRBJ2-1,TRBV5-1,NA,few,TGCGCCAGCAGCCTCCAGGGTTTTGGTTTCAATGAGCAGTTCTTC,CASSLQGFGFNEQFF
TRBJ1-1,TRBV20-1,NA,NA,TGCAGTGCTAGAGCCCCGACTGAAGCTTTCTTT,CSARAPTEAFF
TRBJ2-5,TRBV25-1,TRBD1,NA,TGTGCCAGCAGAGCTTCTGACAGGGTAGAGACCCAGTACTTC,CASRASDRVETQYF
TRBJ2-7,TRBV10-3,TRBD1,NA,TGTGCCATCAGTGGGGCAGGGGGCAGCGAGCAGTACTTC,CAISGAGGSEQYF
TRBJ2-1,TRBV30,NA,few,TGTGCCTGGAGTGTAAGGCGGCGGTCCCCTTCACATGAGCAGTTCTTC,CAWSVRRRSPSHEQFF
TRBJ1-1,TRBV7-9,NA,few,TGTGCCAGCAGCGCGGAGGGGAACACTGAAGCTTTCTTT,CASSAEGNTEAFF
TRBJ2-5,TRBV5-6,NA,NA,TGTGCCAGCAGCTCCGTCGGAGAGACCCAGTACTTC,CASSSVGETQYF
TRBJ2-3,TRBV29-1,TRBD1,few,TGCAGCGTTGTGTCGCGTCTGAGGGGGCGAGGGCCAGATACGCAGTATTTT,CSVVSRLRGRGPDTQYF
TRBJ1-2,TRBV9,TRBD1,NA,TGTGCCAGCAGCGCACCCCCGGGACAGGGGGGCTATGGCTACACCTTC,CASSAPPGQGGYGYTF
TRBJ1-2,TRBV2,TRBD1,NA,TGTGCCAGCACCCCGGAGGGACAGGGGAGCCCCAACTATGGCTACACCTTC,CASTPEGQGSPNYGYTF
TRBJ2-7,TRBV18,TRBD1,few,TGTGCCAGCTCACCCGGGACAGATTACGAGCAGTACTTC,CASSPGTDYEQYF
TRBJ1-1,TRBV9,TRBD1,few,TGTGCCAGCAGCTTCCGGGACAGACCGAACACTGAAGCTTTCTTT,CASSFRDRPNTEAFF
TRBJ2-1,TRBV11-2,NA,NA,TGTGCCAGCAGCTTCCTGGCAGGGTGGTCCTACAATGAGCAGTTCTTC,CASSFLAGWSYNEQFF
TRBJ2-5,TRBV7-6,TRBD2,NA,TGTGCCAGCAGCTTAAGGCGGCCAGCGGGAGGGCTCCGAGAGACCCAGTACTTC,CASSLRRPAGGLRETQYF
TRBJ2-1,TRBV19,NA,few,TGTGCCAGTAGTCTGCGGGCAGCCCCGACGAACGATGAGCAGTTCTTC,CASSLRAAPTNDEQFF
TRBJ2-2,TRBV30,NA,NA,TGTGCCTGGACCCATATCATCCCCCGGGCCGGGGAGCTGTTTTTT,CAWTHIIPRAGELFF
TRBJ1-5,TRBV10-3,NA,NA,TGTGCCACCTCTGCCGGGGGTTGGCAGCCCCAGCATTTT,CATSAGGWQPQHF
TRBJ1-2,TRBV5-1,NA,few,TGCGCCAGCAGCCCCCGGGCAGATGGCTACACCTTC,CASSPRADGYTF
TRBJ1-1,TRBV29-1,NA,NA,TGCAGCACCTTCGACAGAGCGAACACTGAAGCTTTCTTT,CSTFDRANTEAFF
TRBJ1-6,TRBV9,NA,NA,TGTGCCAGCAGCGTAGAAGGCGGCGGTACATCCCTCCACTTT,CASSVEGGGTSLHF
TRBJ2-3,TRBV6-6,TRBD2,NA,TGTGCCCACGGGGGGGGCGGCACAGATACGCAGTATTTT,CAHGGGGTDTQYF
TRBJ2-1,TRBV10-3,NA,NA,TGTGCCATCAGTGAGTCGAGGGGGGATACCTACAATGAGCAGTTCTTC,CAISESRGDTYNEQFF
TRBJ2-5,TRBV10-3,NA,NA,TGTGCCATCAGTGAGTCTGACACCATGGCTTGGAGCCAGTACTTC,CAISESDTMAWSQYF